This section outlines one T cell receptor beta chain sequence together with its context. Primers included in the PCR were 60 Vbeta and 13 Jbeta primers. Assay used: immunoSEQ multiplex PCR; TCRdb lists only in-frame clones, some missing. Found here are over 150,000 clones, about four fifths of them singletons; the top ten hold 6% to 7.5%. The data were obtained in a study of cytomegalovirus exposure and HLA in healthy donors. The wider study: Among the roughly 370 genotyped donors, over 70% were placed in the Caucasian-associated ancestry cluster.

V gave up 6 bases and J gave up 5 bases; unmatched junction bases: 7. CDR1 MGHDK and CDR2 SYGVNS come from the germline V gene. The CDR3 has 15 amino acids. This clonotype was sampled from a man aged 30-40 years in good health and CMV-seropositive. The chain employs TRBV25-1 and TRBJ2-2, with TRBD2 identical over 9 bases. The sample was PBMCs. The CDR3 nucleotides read TGTGCCAGCAGCACGCTAGCGGGGAGGACCGGGGAGCTGTTTTTT. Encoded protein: CASSTLAGRTGELFF.